Reported below is one TCR beta chain. This record comes from a study of blood T cell repertoires in COVID-19. Study background: The analysed material was cDNA or gDNA that came from T cells, B-cell-depleted T cells, or PBMCs.

V was pared by 5 bases and J by 7 bases, with 30 bases between. The CDR3 is 19 amino acids. Germline V gene data show CDR1 as SGHNT and CDR2 as YENEEA. Assay: immunoSEQ multiplex PCR; the TCRdb copy retains only in-frame clones and omits some. Counted here are 140,000 or so clones, around 78% occurring once; the ten biggest clones make up roughly 2%. Sequencing was carried out using peripheral blood. The genes are TRBV11-3 and TRBJ2-1; D is possibly TRBD2 (6 bases). The receptor was derived from a woman aged 55-69 years with acute or convalescent COVID-19. For the CDR3, the DNA is TGTGCCAGCAGCCCCTCTAGCGCGGGGACCCAGTGGACCCCAAATGAGCAGTTCTTC. This sequence encodes CASSPSSAGTQWTPNEQFF.